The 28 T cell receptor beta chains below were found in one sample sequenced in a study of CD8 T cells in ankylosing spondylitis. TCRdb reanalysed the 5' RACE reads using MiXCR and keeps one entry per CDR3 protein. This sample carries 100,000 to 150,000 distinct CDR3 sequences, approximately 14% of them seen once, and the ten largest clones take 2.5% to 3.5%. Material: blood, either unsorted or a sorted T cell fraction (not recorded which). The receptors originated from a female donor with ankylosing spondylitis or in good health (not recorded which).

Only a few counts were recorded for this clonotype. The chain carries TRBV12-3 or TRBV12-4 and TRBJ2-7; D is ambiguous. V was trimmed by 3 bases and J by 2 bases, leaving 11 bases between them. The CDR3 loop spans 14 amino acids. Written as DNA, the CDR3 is TGTGCCAGCAGTTTTTCCGGGTACCCCTACGAGCAGTACTTC. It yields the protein CASSFSGYPYEQYF.

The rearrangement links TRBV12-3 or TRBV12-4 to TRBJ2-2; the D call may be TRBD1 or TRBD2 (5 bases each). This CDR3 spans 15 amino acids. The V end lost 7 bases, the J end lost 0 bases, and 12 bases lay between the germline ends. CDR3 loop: CASTLGDANTGELFF. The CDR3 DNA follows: TGTGCCAGCACCCTGGGGGACGCGAACACCGGGGAGCTGTTTTTT.

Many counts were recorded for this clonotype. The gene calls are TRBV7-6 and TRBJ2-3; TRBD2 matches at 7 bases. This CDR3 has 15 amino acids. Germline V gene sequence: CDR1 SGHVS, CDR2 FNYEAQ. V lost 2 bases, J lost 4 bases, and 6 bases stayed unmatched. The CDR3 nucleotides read TGTGCCAGCAGCTTACCCGGGGGGATCTCAGATACGCAGTATTTT. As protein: CASSLPGGISDTQYF.

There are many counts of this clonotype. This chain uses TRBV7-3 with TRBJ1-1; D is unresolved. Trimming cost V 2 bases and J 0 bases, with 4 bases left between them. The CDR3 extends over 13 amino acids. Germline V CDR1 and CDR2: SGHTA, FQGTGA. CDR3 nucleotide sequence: TGTGCCAGCAGCTTAGATATGAACACTGAAGCTTTCTTT. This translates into CASSLDMNTEAFF.

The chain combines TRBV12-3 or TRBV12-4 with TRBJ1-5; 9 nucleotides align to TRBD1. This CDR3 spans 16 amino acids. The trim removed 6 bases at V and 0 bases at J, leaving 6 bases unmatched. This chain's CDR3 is CASSLRDRDSNQPQHF. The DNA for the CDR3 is TGTGCCAGCAGCCTCCGGGACAGGGATAGCAATCAGCCCCAGCATTTT.

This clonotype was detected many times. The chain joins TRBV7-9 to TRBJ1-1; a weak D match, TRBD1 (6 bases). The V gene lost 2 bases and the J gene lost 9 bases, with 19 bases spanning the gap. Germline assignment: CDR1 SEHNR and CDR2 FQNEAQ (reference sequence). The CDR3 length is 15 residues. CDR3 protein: CASSLNQGTVPKAFF. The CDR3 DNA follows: TGTGCCAGCAGCTTAAACCAGGGGACGGTTCCGAAAGCTTTCTTT.

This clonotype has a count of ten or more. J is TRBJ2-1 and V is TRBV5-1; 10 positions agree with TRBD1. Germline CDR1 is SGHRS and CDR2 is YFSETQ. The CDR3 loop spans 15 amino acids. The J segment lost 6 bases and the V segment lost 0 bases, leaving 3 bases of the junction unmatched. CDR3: CASSLEGQGGNEQFF. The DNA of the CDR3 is TGCGCCAGCAGCTTGGAAGGACAGGGGGGCAATGAGCAGTTCTTC.

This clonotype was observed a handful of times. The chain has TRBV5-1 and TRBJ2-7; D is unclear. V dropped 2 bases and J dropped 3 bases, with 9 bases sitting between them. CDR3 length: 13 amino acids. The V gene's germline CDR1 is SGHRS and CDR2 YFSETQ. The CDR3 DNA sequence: TGCGCCAGCAGCTTAAACGATCTCTACGAGCAGTACTTC. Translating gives CASSLNDLYEQYF.

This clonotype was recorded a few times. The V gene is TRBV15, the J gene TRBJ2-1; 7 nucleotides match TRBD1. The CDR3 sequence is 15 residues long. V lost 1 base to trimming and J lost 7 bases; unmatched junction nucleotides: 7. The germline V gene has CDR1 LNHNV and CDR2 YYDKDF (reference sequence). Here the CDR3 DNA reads TGTGCCACCAGCAGAGGCCAGGGGGAGTTGAATGAGCAGTTCTTC. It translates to CATSRGQGELNEQFF. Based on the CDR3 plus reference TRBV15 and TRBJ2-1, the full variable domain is DAMVIQNPRYQVTQFGKPVTLSCSQTLNHNVMYWYQQKSSQAPKLLFHYYDKDFNNEADTPDNFQSRRPNTSFCFLDIRSPGLGDTAMYLCATSRGQGELNEQFFGPGTRLTVL.

The CDR3 DNA reads TGTGCCAGCAGTAGGGTTGAGGAGACCCAGTACTTC. It encodes CASSRVEETQYF. The V gene is TRBV28, the J gene TRBJ2-5; D not certain. The CDR3 spans 12 residues. V was cut by 5 bases and J by 5 bases, with 9 bases left in between. Per germline, CDR1 MDHEN and CDR2 SYDVKM.

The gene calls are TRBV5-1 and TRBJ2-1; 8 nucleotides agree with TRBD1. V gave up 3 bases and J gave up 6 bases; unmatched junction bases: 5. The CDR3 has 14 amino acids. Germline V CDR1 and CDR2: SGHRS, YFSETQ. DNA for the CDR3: TGCGCCAGCAGCTCAGGACAGGGAGGCAATGAGCAGTTCTTC. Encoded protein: CASSSGQGGNEQFF.

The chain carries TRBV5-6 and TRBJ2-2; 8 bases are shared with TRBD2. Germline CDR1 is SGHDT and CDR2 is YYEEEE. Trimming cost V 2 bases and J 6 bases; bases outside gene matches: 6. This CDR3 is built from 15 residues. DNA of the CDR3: TGTGCCAGCAGCTTCGGCGGGAGGTCCGCCGGGGAGCTGTTTTTT. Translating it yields CASSFGGRSAGELFF. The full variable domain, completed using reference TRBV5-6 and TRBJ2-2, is DAGVTQSPTHLIKTRGQQVTLRCSPKSGHDTVSWYQQALGQGPQFIFQYYEEEERQRGNFPDRFSGHQFPNYSSELNVNALLLGDSALYLCASSFGGRSAGELFFGEGSRLTVL.

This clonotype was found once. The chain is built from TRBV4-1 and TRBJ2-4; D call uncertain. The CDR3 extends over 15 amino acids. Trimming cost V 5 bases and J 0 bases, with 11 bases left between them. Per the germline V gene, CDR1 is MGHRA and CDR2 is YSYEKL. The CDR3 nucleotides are TGCGCCAGCAGCGTGAATAGGGTAGCCAAAAACATTCAGTACTTC. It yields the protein CASSVNRVAKNIQYF.

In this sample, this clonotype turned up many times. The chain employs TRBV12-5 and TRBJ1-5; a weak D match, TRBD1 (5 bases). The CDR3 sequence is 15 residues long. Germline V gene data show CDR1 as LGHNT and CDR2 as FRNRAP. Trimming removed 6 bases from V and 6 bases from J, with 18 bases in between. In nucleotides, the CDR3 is TGTGCTAGTGGCTGGGGCGAACATCAGACTCAGCCCCAGCATTTT. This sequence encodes CASGWGEHQTQPQHF.

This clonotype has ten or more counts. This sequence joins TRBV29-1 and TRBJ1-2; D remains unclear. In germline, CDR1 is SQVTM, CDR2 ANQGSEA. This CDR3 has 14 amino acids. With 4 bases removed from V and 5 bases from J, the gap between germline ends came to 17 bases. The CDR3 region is CSVAFQERGYGYTF. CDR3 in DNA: TGCAGCGTTGCTTTCCAGGAAAGAGGGTATGGCTACACCTTC.

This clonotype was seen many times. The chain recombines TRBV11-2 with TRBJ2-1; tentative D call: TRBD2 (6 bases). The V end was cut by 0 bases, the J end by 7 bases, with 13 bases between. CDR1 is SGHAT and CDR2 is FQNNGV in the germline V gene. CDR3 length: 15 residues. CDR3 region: CASSLDRTGVNEQFF. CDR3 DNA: TGTGCCAGCAGCTTAGATAGGACGGGAGTGAATGAGCAGTTCTTC.

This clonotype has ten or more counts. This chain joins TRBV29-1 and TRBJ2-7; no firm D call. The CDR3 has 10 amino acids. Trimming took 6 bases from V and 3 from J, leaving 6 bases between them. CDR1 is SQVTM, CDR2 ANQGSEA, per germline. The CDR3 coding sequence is TGCAGCGTGTACGACTACGAGCAGTACTTC. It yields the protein CSVYDYEQYF.

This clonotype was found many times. CDR3 sequence (DNA): TGTGCCAGCAGGAGAGAGACAGGGAGGACCGGGGAGCTGTTTTTT. Translation gives CASRRETGRTGELFF. The chain links TRBV2 to TRBJ2-2, with D maybe TRBD1 (7 bases). V was pared by 6 bases and J by 5 bases, with 16 bases between. This CDR3 region has 15 residues. Looked up from germline, CDR1 is SNHLY and CDR2 is FYNNEI.

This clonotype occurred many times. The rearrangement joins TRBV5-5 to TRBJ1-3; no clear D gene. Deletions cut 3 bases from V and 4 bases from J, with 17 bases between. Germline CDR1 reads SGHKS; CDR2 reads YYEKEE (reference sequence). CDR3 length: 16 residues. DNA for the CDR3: TGTGCCAGCAGCTACCCGGCGCTGGGGTCGGGAAACACCATATATTTT. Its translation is CASSYPALGSGNTIYF.

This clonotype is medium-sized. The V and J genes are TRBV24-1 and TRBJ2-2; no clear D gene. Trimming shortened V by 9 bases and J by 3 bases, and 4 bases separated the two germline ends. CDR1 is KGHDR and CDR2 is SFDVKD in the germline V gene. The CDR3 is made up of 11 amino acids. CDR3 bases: TGTGCCACCGGATACACCGGGGAGCTGTTTTTT. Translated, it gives CATGYTGELFF.

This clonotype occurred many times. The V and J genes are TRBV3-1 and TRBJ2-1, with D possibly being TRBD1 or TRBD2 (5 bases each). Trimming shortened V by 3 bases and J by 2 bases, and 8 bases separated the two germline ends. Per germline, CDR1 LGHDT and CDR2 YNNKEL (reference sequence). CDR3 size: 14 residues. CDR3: CASSHRGAYNEQFF. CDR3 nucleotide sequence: TGTGCCAGCAGCCATCGGGGCGCCTACAATGAGCAGTTCTTC.

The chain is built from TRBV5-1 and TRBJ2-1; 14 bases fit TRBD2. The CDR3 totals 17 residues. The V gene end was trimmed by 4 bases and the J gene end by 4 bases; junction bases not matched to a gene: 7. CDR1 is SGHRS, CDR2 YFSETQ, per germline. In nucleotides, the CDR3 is TGCGCCAGCAGCGCGACTAGCGGGGGGGCCTTGTACAATGAGCAGTTCTTC. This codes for CASSATSGGALYNEQFF.

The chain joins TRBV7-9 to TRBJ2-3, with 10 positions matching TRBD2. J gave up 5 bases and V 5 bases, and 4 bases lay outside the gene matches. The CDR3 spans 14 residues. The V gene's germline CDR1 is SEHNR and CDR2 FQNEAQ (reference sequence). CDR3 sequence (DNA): TGTGCCAGCAGCAAAGTAGCGGGGGGAGATACGCAGTATTTT. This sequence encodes CASSKVAGGDTQYF.

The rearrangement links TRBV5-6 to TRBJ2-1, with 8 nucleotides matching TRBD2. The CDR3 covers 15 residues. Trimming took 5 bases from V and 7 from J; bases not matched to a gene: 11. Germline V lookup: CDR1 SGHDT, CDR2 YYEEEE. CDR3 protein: CASSPRSGSLNEQFF. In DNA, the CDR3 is TGTGCCAGCAGTCCTCGGAGCGGGAGTTTAAATGAGCAGTTCTTC.

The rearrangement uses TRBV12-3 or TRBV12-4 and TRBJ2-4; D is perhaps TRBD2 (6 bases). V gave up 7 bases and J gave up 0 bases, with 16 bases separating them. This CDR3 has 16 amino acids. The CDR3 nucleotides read TGTGCCAGCACTACAATGGCGGGGCTAGCCAAAAACATTCAGTACTTC. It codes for CASTTMAGLAKNIQYF.

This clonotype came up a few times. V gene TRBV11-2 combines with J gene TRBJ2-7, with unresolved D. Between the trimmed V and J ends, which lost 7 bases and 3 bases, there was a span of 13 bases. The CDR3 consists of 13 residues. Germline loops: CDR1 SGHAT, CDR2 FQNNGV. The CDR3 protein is CASTGQAIYEQYF. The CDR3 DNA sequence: TGTGCCAGCACCGGGCAGGCGATCTACGAGCAGTACTTC. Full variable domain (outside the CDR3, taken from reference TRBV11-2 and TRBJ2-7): EAGVAQSPRYKIIEKRQSVAFWCNPISGHATLYWYQQILGQGPKLLIQFQNNGVVDDSQLPKDRFSAERLKGVDSTLKIQPAKLEDSAVYLCASTGQAIYEQYFGPGTRLTVT.

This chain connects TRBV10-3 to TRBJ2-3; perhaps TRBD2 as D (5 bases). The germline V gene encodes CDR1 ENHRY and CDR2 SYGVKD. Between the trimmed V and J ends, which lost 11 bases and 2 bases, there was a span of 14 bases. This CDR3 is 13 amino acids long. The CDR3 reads CAAGGGSTDTQYF. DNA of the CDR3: TGTGCCGCAGGAGGCGGATCCACAGATACGCAGTATTTT.

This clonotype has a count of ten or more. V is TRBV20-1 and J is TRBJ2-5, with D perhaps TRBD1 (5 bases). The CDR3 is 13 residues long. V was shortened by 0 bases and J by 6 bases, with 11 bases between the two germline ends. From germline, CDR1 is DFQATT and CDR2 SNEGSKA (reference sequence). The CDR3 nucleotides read TGCAGTGCTAGAGATCAAAGGGGTCAGACCCAGTACTTC. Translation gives CSARDQRGQTQYF.